This entry features one T cell receptor (beta chain) sequence. The CDR3 loop spans 15 amino acids. The V gene end was trimmed by 6 bases and the J gene end by 2 bases; junction bases not matched to a gene: 8. Germline CDR1 is ENHRY and CDR2 is SYGVKD. The time point here: peripheral blood 6 weeks after treatment start. Sequencing used immunoSEQ multiplex PCR; TCRdb keeps in-frame clones, though not all of them. The sample includes under 35,000 clones, roughly nine tenths of them seen just once. This entry comes from a study of PD-L1 blockade in urothelial cancer. This chain joins TRBV10-3 and TRBJ2-7; TRBD2 agrees at 9 bases. The sequence was obtained from a man older than 75 with urothelial cancer. The sample consisted of PBMCs, taken around atezolizumab (anti-PD-L1) treatment. The CDR3 DNA follows: TGTGCCATCAGACTCAATAGCGGGAGAGCCTACGAGCAGTACTTC. It encodes CAIRLNSGRAYEQYF.